This T cell receptor (beta chain) was sequenced in a study of T-cell memory formation after mild COVID-19. Regarding the study as a whole: CD4+ contracting clones were found mainly in CM and EM, and CD8+ ones in EMRA. There was a balanced CD4/CD8 profile in clones contracting day 15 to 85, and later expanders leaned CD4+.

A word on this clonotype: The target antigen is unknown.

Losses at the gene ends were 5 bases for V and 7 bases for J; bases not matched to a gene: 8. This CDR3 is built from 14 residues. Germline-derived CDR1 and CDR2 are SGHDN and FVKESK. MiXCR, run by TCRdb on the 5' RACE reads, gives a single entry per CDR3 protein. The table lists about 390,000 distinct CDR3 sequences, around a fifth of them singletons. Sequencing was done on a sample of PBMCs or a T cell subset sorted from them (not recorded which). The V gene is TRBV14, the J gene TRBJ2-5; TRBD2 agrees at 9 bases. The TCR sequence derives from an adult woman who had mild COVID-19 (a few samples of this study predate the infection). Cell type and time point are not known. The CDR3 region is CASSVTSGLGTQYF. The CDR3 DNA sequence: TGTGCCAGCAGCGTTACTAGCGGGTTGGGGACCCAGTACTTC.